A single sample is the source of the 10 T cell receptor beta chains below, sequenced in a study of blood T cell repertoires in COVID-19. Only in-frame clones appear in the TCRdb table, and some are missing; sequencing was by immunoSEQ multiplex PCR. Seen here are around 170,000 clones, under 80% observed once, and the top ten hold around 3%. The sequenced material came from peripheral blood. The receptors shown here come from a woman aged 80 or over with acute or convalescent COVID-19.

The rearrangement uses TRBV13 and TRBJ1-2, with 9 bases fitting TRBD1. Germline loops: CDR1 PRHDT, CDR2 FYEKMQ (reference sequence). The CDR3 has 16 amino acids. Losses at the gene ends were 4 bases for V and 6 bases for J; bases not matched to a gene: 12. The CDR3 DNA is TGTGCCAGCAGCTCACGGGACAGGGTATATTTCGATGGCTACACCTTC. Translating gives CASSSRDRVYFDGYTF.

This chain links TRBV11-2 with TRBJ2-1, with 10 bases aligning to TRBD2. J lost 3 bases, V lost 6 bases, and 8 bases had no gene match. The CDR3 contains 16 residues. CDR1 SGHAT and CDR2 FQNNGV come from the germline V gene. The CDR3 region has the DNA TGTGCCAGCAGACCAAGGACTAGCGGATTCTACAATGAGCAGTTCTTC. Amino acids: CASRPRTSGFYNEQFF.

The rearrangement links TRBV6-5 to TRBJ1-5, with D perhaps matching TRBD1 (5 bases). Germline V gene lookup returns CDR1 MNHEY and CDR2 SVGAGI. The CDR3 contains 15 residues. V dropped 6 bases and J dropped 0 bases, with 12 bases sitting between them. The CDR3 nucleotides are TGTGCCAGCAGGGGAAGGGGTAATAGCAATCAGCCCCAGCATTTT. It yields the protein CASRGRGNSNQPQHF.

The chain joins TRBV5-1 to TRBJ2-7, with 12 bases fitting TRBD2. Germline V gene lookup returns CDR1 SGHRS and CDR2 YFSETQ. This CDR3 spans 19 amino acids. V lost 0 bases, J lost 6 bases, and 16 bases stayed unmatched. The CDR3 nucleotides read TGCGCCAGCAGCTTGGAACCAGGAGGACTAGCGGGAAGTCTGGGCGAGCAGTACTTC. Its protein is CASSLEPGGLAGSLGEQYF.

With respect to this clone: Other DNA sequences in this specimen translate into the identical CDR3. The genes are TRBV7-9 and TRBJ2-5; TRBD1 might be the D (6 bases). The CDR3 length is 14 residues. Trimming took 1 base from V and 2 from J, leaving 8 bases between them. CDR1 and CDR2 from the germline V gene are SEHNR and FQNEAQ (reference sequence). The chain's CDR3 is CASSLGTAQETQYF. The DNA for the CDR3 is TGTGCCAGCAGCTTAGGGACAGCACAAGAGACCCAGTACTTC.

This clone was observed a few times. The rearrangement links TRBV29-1 to TRBJ1-2, with TRBD1 as a possible D gene (6 bases). This CDR3 spans 10 amino acids. Trimming stripped 1 base from V and 13 bases from J, with 10 bases between. Germline lookup yields CDR1 SQVTM and CDR2 ANQGSEA. The CDR3 DNA sequence: TGCAGCGTTGAAGTGGGGGCGCGCACCTTC. It specifies CSVEVGARTF.

The CDR3 DNA sequence: TGTGCCAGCAGTGAGAAAGGGGTTGGTAATTCACCCCTCCACTTT. It codes for CASSEKGVGNSPLHF. The chain employs TRBV6-1 and TRBJ1-6, with a weak D call TRBD1 (5 bases). CDR1 is MNHNS and CDR2 is SASEGT in the germline V gene. There are 15 residues in the CDR3. The V and J ends lost 3 bases and 6 bases respectively, with 12 bases between them.

The chain links TRBV6-2 or TRBV6-3 to TRBJ2-3; D possibly corresponds to TRBD2 (6 bases). This CDR3 has 15 amino acids. The V and J ends lost 6 bases and 1 base respectively, with 14 bases between them. Germline values: CDR1 MNHEY, CDR2 SVGEGT. The CDR3 reads CASSPTGTGTDTQYF. The CDR3 bases are TGTGCCAGCAGCCCCACCGGGACTGGCACAGATACGCAGTATTTT.

The chain carries TRBV19 and TRBJ2-7; a possible D gene is TRBD1 (5 bases). Germline assignment: CDR1 LNHDA and CDR2 SQIVND (reference sequence). V dropped 1 base and J dropped 8 bases, with 12 bases sitting between them. The CDR3 contains 13 residues. The DNA for the CDR3 is TGTGCCAGTAGTATAGCACAGGCTCAAAAGCAGTACTTC. Its translation is CASSIAQAQKQYF.

The chain links TRBV28 to TRBJ1-5; the D is unclear. The CDR3 runs to 15 residues. CDR1 is MDHEN, CDR2 SYDVKM, per germline. Trimming cost V 1 base and J 4 bases, with 11 bases left between them. The CDR3 spells CASSLYQVMNQPQHF. CDR3 nucleotides: TGTGCCAGCAGTTTATACCAGGTCATGAATCAGCCCCAGCATTTT. Supplemented by reference TRBV28 and TRBJ1-5, the full variable domain reads DVKVTQSSRYLVKRTGEKVFLECVQDMDHENMFWYRQDPGLGLRLIYFSYDVKMKEKGDIPEGYSVSREKKERFSLILESASTNQTSMYLCASSLYQVMNQPQHFGDGTRLSIL.